This T cell receptor beta chain was obtained from a study of cytomegalovirus exposure and HLA in healthy donors. Study-wide context: Among around 180 million T cells, an earlier analysis found 90 million to 130 million unique TCR beta sequences. Regarding the study as a whole: The authors enumerated over 150 TCR beta chains as linked to cytomegalovirus. From TCR beta sequences, most subjects' HLA-A and HLA-B alleles were reportedly predicted accurately.

The PCR was carried out with 60 Vbeta primers and 13 Jbeta primers. Sequencing was performed with immunoSEQ multiplex PCR; in TCRdb, only in-frame clones are kept and a portion is missing. The table lists approximately 100,000 clones, 71% of them singletons. Concerning this clone itself: The antigen is unknown.

The ends were cut back, 5 bases at V and 3 bases at J, with 13 bases in the middle. Germline V CDR1 and CDR2: MNHNS, SASEGT. The CDR3 loop spans 15 amino acids. The genes are TRBV6-1 and TRBJ2-2; D is perhaps TRBD1 (5 bases). The receptor was isolated from a female donor in good health and CMV-seronegative. The source material was PBMCs. Here the CDR3 DNA reads TGTGCCAGCAGTAGACAGAGGTCAGACACCGGGGAGCTGTTTTTT. Translating it yields CASSRQRSDTGELFF.